This TCR beta chain was identified during a study of T-cell memory formation after mild COVID-19. A few counts support this clonotype. The antigen remains undetermined. From the 5' RACE reads, TCRdb called clonotypes with MiXCR, one entry per CDR3 protein. In the table there are 400,000 to 450,000 distinct CDR3 sequences, more than 15% of which are singletons. Study-level points and caveats: Nothing showed for sure that second-wave clones peaking on day 37 were SARS-CoV-2 specific. Clones contracting over day 15 to 85 were CD4/CD8 balanced, with later expanders leaning CD4+. Pre-infection memory harbored some responding clones, suggesting cross-reactive memory joined.

Per the germline V gene, CDR1 is DFQATT and CDR2 is SNEGSKA (reference sequence). V was clipped by 1 base and J by 6 bases; unmatched bases: 5. CDR3 length equals 13 residues. The sequencing sample was made of PBMCs or a T cell subset sorted from them (not recorded which). The source of this sequence is a man younger than 35 who had mild COVID-19 (a few samples of this study predate the infection). Cell type and time point are not known. V usage is TRBV20-1 and J usage is TRBJ1-2; 7 bases are shared with TRBD1. CDR3: CSARVGRGHGYTF. The CDR3 region has the DNA TGCAGTGCTAGAGTGGGGAGGGGGCATGGCTACACCTTC.